Presented here are 3 T cell receptor beta chains from one specimen sequenced in a study of blood T cell repertoires in COVID-19. Here immunoSEQ multiplex PCR was the method, and the copy in TCRdb shows in-frame clones only, minus some. The table records around 450,000 clones, about nine tenths of them present only once. The sample comprised PBMCs or T cells enriched from blood (not recorded which). These receptors all stem from a woman under 30 who had recovered from COVID-19.

The chain couples TRBV19 to TRBJ2-2; 8 bases are shared with TRBD1. Germline values: CDR1 LNHDA, CDR2 SQIVND (reference sequence). Trimming took 9 bases from V and 1 from J; bases not matched to a gene: 10. This CDR3 is built from 16 residues. CDR3 DNA sequence: TGTGCCAGCTACACCACCGGGACAGGGAACACCGGGGAGCTGTTTTTT. It specifies CASYTTGTGNTGELFF.

The V call is TRBV2, the J call TRBJ2-7, with D perhaps matching TRBD2 (6 bases). Germline assignment: CDR1 SNHLY and CDR2 FYNNEI. The length of the CDR3 is 14 residues. Trimming took off 3 bases at V and 4 bases at J, with 13 bases between the two ends. CDR3 protein: CASSDPGRGYEQYF. The CDR3, as DNA: TGTGCCAGCAGTGACCCTGGACGGGGGTACGAGCAGTACTTC. Combining the CDR3 with reference TRBV2 and TRBJ2-7 gives the whole variable domain EPEVTQTPSHQVTQMGQEVILRCVPISNHLYFYWYRQILGQKVEFLVSFYNNEISEKSEIFDDQFSVERPDGSNFTLKIRSTKLEDSAMYFCASSDPGRGYEQYFGPGTRLTVT.

This chain joins TRBV2 and TRBJ2-5, with 8 bases fitting TRBD2. This CDR3 has 13 amino acids. The ends lost 7 bases at V and 5 bases at J; junction bases unmatched: 6. Germline V gene data show CDR1 as SNHLY and CDR2 as FYNNEI. The CDR3 is CASTAGEEETQYF. The CDR3 nucleotides are TGTGCCAGCACAGCGGGGGAAGAGGAGACCCAGTACTTC.